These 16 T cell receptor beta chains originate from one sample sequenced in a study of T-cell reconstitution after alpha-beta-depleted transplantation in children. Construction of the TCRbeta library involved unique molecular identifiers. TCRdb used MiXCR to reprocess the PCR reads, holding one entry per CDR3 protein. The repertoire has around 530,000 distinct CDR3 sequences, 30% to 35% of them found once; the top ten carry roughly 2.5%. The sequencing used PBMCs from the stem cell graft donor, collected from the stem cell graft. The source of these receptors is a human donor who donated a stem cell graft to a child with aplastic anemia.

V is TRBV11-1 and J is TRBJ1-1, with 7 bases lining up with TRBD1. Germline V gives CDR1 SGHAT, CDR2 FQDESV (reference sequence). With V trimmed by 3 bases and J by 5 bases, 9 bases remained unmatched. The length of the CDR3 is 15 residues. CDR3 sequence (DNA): TGTGCCAGCAGCTTGCGGGACAGCCAGAGGACTGAAGCTTTCTTT. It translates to CASSLRDSQRTEAFF.

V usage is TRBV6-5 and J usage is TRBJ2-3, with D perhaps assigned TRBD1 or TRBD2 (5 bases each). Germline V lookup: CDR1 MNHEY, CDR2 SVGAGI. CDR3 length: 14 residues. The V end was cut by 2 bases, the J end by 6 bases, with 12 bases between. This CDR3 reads CASSYGDLRDTQYF. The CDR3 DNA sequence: TGTGCCAGCAGTTACGGGGACCTAAGGGATACGCAGTATTTT.

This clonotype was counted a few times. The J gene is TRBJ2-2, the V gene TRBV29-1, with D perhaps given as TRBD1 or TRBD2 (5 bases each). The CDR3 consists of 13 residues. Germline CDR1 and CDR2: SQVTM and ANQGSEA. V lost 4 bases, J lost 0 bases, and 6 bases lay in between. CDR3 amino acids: CSVGGTNTGELFF. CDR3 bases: TGCAGCGTTGGGGGGACGAACACCGGGGAGCTGTTTTTT.

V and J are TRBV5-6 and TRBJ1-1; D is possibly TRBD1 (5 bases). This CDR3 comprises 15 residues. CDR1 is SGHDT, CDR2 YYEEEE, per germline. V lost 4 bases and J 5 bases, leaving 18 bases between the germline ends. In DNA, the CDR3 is TGTGCCAGCAGCGGCAGGGCTGGGAGAACAACTGAAGCTTTCTTT. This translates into CASSGRAGRTTEAFF.

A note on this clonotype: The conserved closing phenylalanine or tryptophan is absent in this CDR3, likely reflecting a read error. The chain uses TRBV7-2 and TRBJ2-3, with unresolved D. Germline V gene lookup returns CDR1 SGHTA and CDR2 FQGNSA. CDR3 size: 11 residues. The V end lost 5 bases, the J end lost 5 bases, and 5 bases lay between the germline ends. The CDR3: CASSKRDTQYS. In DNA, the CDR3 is TGTGCCAGCAGCAAAAGAGATACGCAGTATTCT.

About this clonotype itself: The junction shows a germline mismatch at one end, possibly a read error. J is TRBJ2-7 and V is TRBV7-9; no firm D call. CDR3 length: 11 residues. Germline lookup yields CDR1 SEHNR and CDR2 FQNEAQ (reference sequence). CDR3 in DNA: TGTGCCAGCAGCTTGGGGTACGAGGAGTACTTC. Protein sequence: CASSLGYEEYF. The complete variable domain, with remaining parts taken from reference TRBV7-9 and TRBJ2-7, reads DTGVSQNPRHKITKRGQNVTFRCDPISEHNRLYWYRQTLGQGPEFLTYFQNEAQLEKSRLLSDRFSAERPKGSFSTLEIQRTEQGDSAMYLCASSLGYEEYFGPGTRLTVT.

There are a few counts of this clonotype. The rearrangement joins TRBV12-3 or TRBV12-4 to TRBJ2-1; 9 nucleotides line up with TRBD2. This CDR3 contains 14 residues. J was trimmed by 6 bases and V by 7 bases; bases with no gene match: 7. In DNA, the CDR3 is TGTGCCAGCACCGTGGCTAGCGGGACCAATGAGCAGTTCTTC. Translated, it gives CASTVASGTNEQFF.

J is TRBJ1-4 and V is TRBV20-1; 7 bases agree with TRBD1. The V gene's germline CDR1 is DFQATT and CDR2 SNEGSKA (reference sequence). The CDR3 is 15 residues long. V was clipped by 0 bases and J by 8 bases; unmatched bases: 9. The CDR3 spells CSARDGAGGEEKLFF. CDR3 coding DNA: TGCAGTGCTAGAGATGGGGCAGGGGGAGAGGAAAAACTGTTTTTT.

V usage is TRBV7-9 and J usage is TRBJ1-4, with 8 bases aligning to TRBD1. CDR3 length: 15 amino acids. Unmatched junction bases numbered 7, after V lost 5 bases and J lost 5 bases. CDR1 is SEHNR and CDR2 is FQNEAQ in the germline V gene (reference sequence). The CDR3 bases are TGTGCCAGCAGCCCTCAGGGGGCGATGAATGAAAAACTGTTTTTT. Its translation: CASSPQGAMNEKLFF.

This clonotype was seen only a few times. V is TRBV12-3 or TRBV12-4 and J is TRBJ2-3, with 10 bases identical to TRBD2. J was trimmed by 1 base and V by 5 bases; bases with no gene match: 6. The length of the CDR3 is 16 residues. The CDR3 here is CASSRRLAGRTDTQYF. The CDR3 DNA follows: TGTGCCAGCAGTCGTAGACTAGCGGGCCGCACAGATACGCAGTATTTT.

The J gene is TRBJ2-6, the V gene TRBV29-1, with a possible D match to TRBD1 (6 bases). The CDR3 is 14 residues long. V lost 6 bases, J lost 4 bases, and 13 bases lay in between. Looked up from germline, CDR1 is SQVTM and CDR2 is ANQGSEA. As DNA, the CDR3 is TGCAGCGTCCTTCAGGGGTTAGGGGCCAACGTCCTGACTTTC. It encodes CSVLQGLGANVLTF.

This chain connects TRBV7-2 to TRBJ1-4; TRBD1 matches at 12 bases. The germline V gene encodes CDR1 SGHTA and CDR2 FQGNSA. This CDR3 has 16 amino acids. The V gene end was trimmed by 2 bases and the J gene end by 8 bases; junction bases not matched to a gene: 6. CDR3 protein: CASSLSRDRGREKLFF. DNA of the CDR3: TGTGCCAGCAGCTTAAGTAGGGACAGGGGGCGAGAAAAACTGTTTTTT.

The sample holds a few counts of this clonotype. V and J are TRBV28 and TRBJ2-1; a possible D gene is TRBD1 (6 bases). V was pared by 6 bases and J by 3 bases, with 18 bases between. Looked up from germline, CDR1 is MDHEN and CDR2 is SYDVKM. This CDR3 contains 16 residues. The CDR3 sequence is CASSPQQGSNYNEQFF. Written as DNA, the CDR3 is TGTGCCAGCAGCCCCCAACAGGGATCGAACTACAATGAGCAGTTCTTC. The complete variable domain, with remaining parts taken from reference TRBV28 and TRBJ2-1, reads DVKVTQSSRYLVKRTGEKVFLECVQDMDHENMFWYRQDPGLGLRLIYFSYDVKMKEKGDIPEGYSVSREKKERFSLILESASTNQTSMYLCASSPQQGSNYNEQFFGPGTRLTVL.

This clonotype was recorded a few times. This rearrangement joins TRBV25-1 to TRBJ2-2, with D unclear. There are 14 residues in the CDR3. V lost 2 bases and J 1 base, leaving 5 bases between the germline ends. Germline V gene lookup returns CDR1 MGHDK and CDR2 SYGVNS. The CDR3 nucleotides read TGTGCCAGCAGTGAAGTTGGGAACACCGGGGAGCTGTTTTTT. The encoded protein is CASSEVGNTGELFF.

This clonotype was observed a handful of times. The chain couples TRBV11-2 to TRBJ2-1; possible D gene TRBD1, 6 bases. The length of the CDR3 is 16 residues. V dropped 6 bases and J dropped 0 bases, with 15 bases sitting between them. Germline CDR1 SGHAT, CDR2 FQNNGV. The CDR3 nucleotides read TGTGCCAGCAGTCACCTACAGGGAAGCTCCTACAATGAGCAGTTCTTC. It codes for CASSHLQGSSYNEQFF.

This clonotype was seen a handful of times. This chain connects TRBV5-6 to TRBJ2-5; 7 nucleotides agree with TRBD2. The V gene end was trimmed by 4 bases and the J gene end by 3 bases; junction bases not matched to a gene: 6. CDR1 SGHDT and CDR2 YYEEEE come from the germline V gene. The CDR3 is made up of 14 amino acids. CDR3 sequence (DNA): TGTGCCAGCAGCCCGGCGGGGGATAAAGAGACCCAGTACTTC. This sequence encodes CASSPAGDKETQYF.